A selection of T cell receptor beta chains follows, all from one sample in a study of T cell responses to AZD1222 COVID-19 vaccine. Profiling relied on immunoSEQ multiplex PCR, and the TCRdb table lists in-frame clones only, not all of them. The repertoire includes over 100,000 clones, around nine tenths of them detected once, and over 3% sits in the top ten. The sample was peripheral blood, taken 28 days after the second dose of the MenACWY control vaccine. These receptors all come from an adult who received the MenACWY meningococcal vaccine as a control. Both conserved end residues are part of each CDR3. A D gene is named only where the DNA matches it firmly. Size tells how often a clone was seen (once, few, many) or the class of an expanded clone, and some rows leave it out.

j_call | v_call | d_call | clone_size | cdr3_aa | cdr3_nt
TRBJ1-1 | TRBV28 | TRBD1 | . | CASRLPDRMNTEAFF | TGTGCCAGCAGGCTCCCGGACAGGATGAACACTGAAGCTTTCTTT
TRBJ1-2 | TRBV21-1 | . | . | CASSKIPPEGAGDGYTF | TGTGCCAGCAGCAAAATCCCCCCGGAAGGGGCTGGGGATGGCTACACCTTC
TRBJ1-1 | TRBV7-8 | TRBD1 | . | CASSPGGGQVTEAFF | TGTGCCAGCAGCCCGGGGGGGGGACAGGTCACTGAAGCTTTCTTT
TRBJ1-2 | TRBV28 | TRBD1 | . | CASRRPGQGYGYTF | TGTGCCAGCAGACGACCGGGACAGGGCTATGGCTACACCTTC
TRBJ2-7 | TRBV2 | TRBD1 | . | CASTRQGGPYEQYF | TGTGCCAGCACCAGACAGGGGGGGCCCTACGAGCAGTACTTC
TRBJ2-7 | TRBV3-1/TRBV3-2 | TRBD2 | . | CASSPTSGGGFLQYF | TGTGCCAGCAGCCCCACGAGCGGGGGGGGCTTCCTGCAGTACTTC
TRBJ1-1 | TRBV5-1 | TRBD1 | . | CASRSQGRNTEAFF | TGCGCCAGCAGGTCACAGGGGAGGAACACTGAAGCTTTCTTT
TRBJ2-1 | TRBV28 | . | . | CASSLRDLGSYNEQFF | TGTGCCAGCAGTTTGAGGGATTTGGGCTCCTACAATGAGCAGTTCTTC
TRBJ1-5 | TRBV19 | . | . | CASSILYQGGTSNQPQHF | TGTGCCAGTAGTATCCTTTACCAGGGTGGGACGTCCAATCAGCCCCAGCATTTT
TRBJ2-1 | TRBV7-9 | TRBD2 | . | CASSFPRVGGTNEQFF | TGTGCCAGCAGCTTTCCCCGCGTCGGGGGGACCAATGAGCAGTTCTTC
TRBJ2-7 | TRBV28 | TRBD1 | . | CASSQDRGSYEQYF | TGTGCCAGCAGCCAGGACAGGGGATCCTACGAGCAGTACTTC
TRBJ1-4 | TRBV4-1 | . | . | CASSRGQRATNEKLFF | TGCGCCAGCAGCCGAGGACAGCGTGCAACTAATGAAAAACTGTTTTTT
TRBJ1-3 | TRBV6-2/TRBV6-3 | . | . | CASSWPGNTIYF | TGTGCCAGCAGTTGGCCGGGAAACACCATATATTTT
TRBJ2-7 | TRBV7-2 | TRBD2 | . | CASSLEGLPSGGDSIEQYF | TGTGCCAGCAGCTTAGAAGGGCTACCAAGCGGGGGAGATTCCATCGAGCAGTACTTC
TRBJ2-7 | TRBV6-2/TRBV6-3 | . | . | CASSRRTDHYYEQYF | TGTGCCAGCAGCCGAAGGACAGATCATTACTACGAGCAGTACTTC
TRBJ2-7 | TRBV29-1 | . | . | CSVGTVSYEQYF | TGCAGCGTCGGAACAGTCTCCTACGAGCAGTACTTC
TRBJ1-2 | TRBV20-1 | . | . | CSASSPEGHTVYGYTF | TGCAGTGCTAGTAGCCCAGAGGGGCACACAGTCTATGGCTACACCTTC
TRBJ1-5 | TRBV15 | . | . | CATSRGIERSSNQPQHF | TGTGCCACCAGCAGAGGGATCGAGAGGAGTAGCAATCAGCCCCAGCATTTT
TRBJ2-2 | TRBV5-1 | TRBD1 | . | CASSLADRPTGELFF | TGCGCCAGCAGCTTGGCGGACAGGCCAACCGGGGAGCTGTTTTTT
TRBJ2-2 | TRBV6-6 | . | . | CASNSGVAGELFF | TGTGCCAGCAATTCAGGGGTAGCCGGGGAGCTGTTTTTT
TRBJ2-5 | TRBV5-1 | TRBD2 | . | CASSTQTSSETQYF | TGCGCCAGCAGCACACAGACTAGCTCGGAGACCCAGTACTTC
TRBJ2-1 | TRBV2 | TRBD1 | . | CASKGQRGHEQFF | TGTGCCAGCAAGGGTCAGAGGGGGCATGAGCAGTTCTTC
TRBJ1-2 | TRBV12-3/TRBV12-4 | . | . | CASRDTSYSSTF | TGTGCCAGCAGAGACACCAGCTATTCGAGTACCTTC
TRBJ1-2 | TRBV5-1 | . | . | CASSLVGGTPEGYTF | TGCGCCAGCAGCTTGGTTGGAGGGACCCCAGAAGGCTACACCTTC
TRBJ2-3 | TRBV24-1 | TRBD2 | . | CATSSSGGDFTDTQYF | TGTGCCACCAGTTCTAGCGGGGGGGACTTCACAGATACGCAGTATTTT
TRBJ2-5 | TRBV28 | TRBD2 | . | CASSLAGGPKKEETQYF | TGTGCCAGCAGTTTAGCGGGGGGCCCGAAGAAAGAAGAGACCCAGTACTTC
TRBJ2-7 | TRBV6-1 | TRBD2 | . | CASSSQSGVLYF | TGTGCCAGCAGTTCCCAGAGCGGGGTGCTATACTTC
TRBJ1-2 | TRBV12-3/TRBV12-4 | . | few | CASRPGAEYGYTF | TGTGCCAGCAGGCCCGGCGCAGAGTATGGCTACACCTTC
TRBJ2-3 | TRBV6-1 | TRBD1 | . | CASSETGGTDTQYF | TGTGCCAGCAGTGAGACAGGGGGGACAGATACGCAGTATTTT
TRBJ1-4 | TRBV4-3 | . | . | CASSPLATFAYEKLFF | TGCGCCAGCAGCCCCCTGGCGACTTTTGCCTATGAAAAACTGTTTTTT
TRBJ2-3 | TRBV7-2 | . | . | CASSTTSLTDTQYF | TGTGCCAGCAGCACAACTAGCCTCACAGATACGCAGTATTTT